These 23 T cell receptor beta chains originate from one sample sequenced in a study of cytomegalovirus exposure and HLA in healthy donors (dated by TCRdb to 2015 to 2018). The library came from the immunoSEQ multiplex PCR assay. For the multiplex PCR, a mixture combining 60 forward primers for TCR Vbeta segments and 13 reverse primers for TCR Jbeta segments was used. The immuneACCESS repertoire file appears here via TCRdb, limited to in-frame rearrangements. These files lack a portion of the clones; in checked studies, under half of the deficit traces to unresolved V genes, and the cause of the others is not known. The sample table lists approximately 98,000 clones, around 72% of them with a count of one. Roughly 9.8% of the sample lies in the top ten. The sample consisted of PBMCs. These receptor sequences come from a man between 18 and 29 years old in good health and CMV-seropositive.

The V call is TRBV6-6, the J call TRBJ1-1; no clear D gene. The CDR3 covers 11 residues. The ends were cut back, 2 bases at V and 6 bases at J, with 4 bases in the middle. Germline lookup yields CDR1 MNHNY and CDR2 SVGAGI (reference sequence). The CDR3 nucleotides are TGTGCCAGCAGTTACAGAGCTGAAGCTTTCTTT. Translated: CASSYRAEAFF.

The V gene is TRBV19, the J gene TRBJ2-5, with 7 bases identical to TRBD2. This CDR3 is built from 15 residues. V lost 2 bases to trimming and J lost 2 bases; unmatched junction nucleotides: 5. Germline CDR1 is LNHDA and CDR2 is SQIVND (reference sequence). The CDR3 sequence: CASSISSGVQETQYF. CDR3 nucleotide sequence: TGTGCCAGTAGTATATCAAGCGGGGTTCAAGAGACCCAGTACTTC.

The CDR3 coding sequence is TGTGCCAGCAGCCGGGAGGAGGGGGCAGGGATCGTGTTTGGCTACACCTTC. It yields the protein CASSREEGAGIVFGYTF. The rearrangement uses TRBV4-2 and TRBJ1-2; 7 bases agree with TRBD1. Per the germline V gene, CDR1 is LGHNA and CDR2 is YNFKEQ. This CDR3 is built from 17 residues. With 4 bases clipped from V and 7 bases from J, the junction kept 18 bases outside the gene matches.

V is TRBV27 and J is TRBJ1-5, with TRBD1 as a possible D gene (6 bases). Germline V gives CDR1 MNHEY, CDR2 SMNVEV (reference sequence). Trimming left V 4 bases short and J 0 bases short, with 16 bases between. The CDR3 covers 17 residues. Here the CDR3 DNA reads TGTGCCAGCAGTTCCAATGCCAGGACAGCTAGCAATCAGCCCCAGCATTTT. This gives the protein CASSSNARTASNQPQHF.

This clone was seen more than once but under ten times. The chain employs TRBV5-4 and TRBJ2-7, with TRBD2 identical over 7 bases. The trim removed 4 bases at V and 4 bases at J, leaving 8 bases unmatched. CDR1 and CDR2 (germline): SGHNT, YYREEE (reference sequence). CDR3 size: 14 residues. DNA of the CDR3: TGTGCCAGCAGCAGAGCTGCGGGGGTATACGAGCAGTACTTC. This sequence encodes CASSRAAGVYEQYF.

This clone was counted a few times. The rearrangement uses TRBV5-1 and TRBJ2-7; 9 bases map to TRBD1. The J segment lost 3 bases and the V segment lost 4 bases, leaving 8 bases of the junction unmatched. The CDR3 spans 15 residues. CDR1 and CDR2 from the germline V gene are SGHRS and YFSETQ. CDR3 in amino acids: CASSPGQGSLYEQYF. DNA for the CDR3: TGCGCCAGCAGCCCGGGACAGGGTTCCCTCTACGAGCAGTACTTC. Full variable domain (remainder filled in from reference TRBV5-1 and TRBJ2-7): KAGVTQTPRYLIKTRGQQVTLSCSPISGHRSVSWYQQTPGQGLQFLFEYFSETQRNKGNFPGRFSGRQFSNSRSEMNVSTLELGDSALYLCASSPGQGSLYEQYFGPGTRLTVT.

This chain uses TRBV5-4 with TRBJ2-7; 9 nucleotides align to TRBD1. This CDR3 region has 17 residues. Germline loops: CDR1 SGHNT, CDR2 YYREEE (reference sequence). The junction had 14 bases not matched to a gene; V was cut back by 4 bases and J by 3 bases. This chain's CDR3 is CASSLPMGQGRFYEQYF. Written as DNA, the CDR3 is TGTGCCAGCAGCCTGCCGATGGGACAGGGAAGGTTCTACGAGCAGTACTTC.

The chain uses TRBV5-1 and TRBJ1-1; D may be TRBD1 (5 bases). Germline loops: CDR1 SGHRS, CDR2 YFSETQ. This CDR3 has 14 amino acids. V lost 4 bases to trimming and J lost 2 bases, with 12 bases between them. The CDR3 loop reads CASSPGGANTEAFF. CDR3 DNA sequence: TGCGCCAGCAGCCCGGGAGGGGCTAACACTGAAGCTTTCTTT.

CDR3 protein: CASSIGGGLGRGRYGYTF. In DNA form, the CDR3 reads TGTGCCAGTAGTATAGGCGGAGGATTAGGACGGGGTCGCTATGGCTACACCTTC. The chain combines TRBV19 with TRBJ1-2; no reliable D call. From germline, CDR1 is LNHDA and CDR2 SQIVND (reference sequence). The germline V and J ends were trimmed by 1 base and 4 bases, with 22 bases remaining between them. This CDR3 contains 18 residues.

The gene calls are TRBV7-7 and TRBJ2-1; TRBD1 aligns across 9 bases. The junction had 2 bases not matched to a gene; V was cut back by 0 bases and J by 5 bases. Germline CDR1 SSHAT, CDR2 FNYEAQ (reference sequence). The CDR3 has 15 amino acids. CDR3 residues: CASSLAGQGHNEQFF. The CDR3 DNA reads as TGTGCCAGCAGCTTAGCAGGACAGGGGCACAATGAGCAGTTCTTC. Based on the CDR3 plus reference TRBV7-7 and TRBJ2-1, the full variable domain is GAGVSQSPRYKVTKRGQDVTLRCDPISSHATLYWYQQALGQGPEFLTYFNYEAQPDKSGLPSDRFSAERPEGSISTLTIQRTEQRDSAMYRCASSLAGQGHNEQFFGPGTRLTVL.

The chain combines TRBV25-1 with TRBJ1-1; TRBD1 aligns across 8 bases. V shed 4 bases, J shed 10 bases, and the junction held 11 bases outside the gene matches. Germline loops: CDR1 MGHDK, CDR2 SYGVNS. This CDR3 region has 14 residues. CDR3 coding DNA: TGTGCCAGCAGTGGATCCCAGGGGGCAGTTGTAGCTTTCTTT. It encodes CASSGSQGAVVAFF.

V usage is TRBV14 and J usage is TRBJ2-5; tentative D call: TRBD2 (6 bases). V lost 0 bases, J lost 5 bases, and 13 bases lay in between. The CDR3 contains 15 residues. Germline CDR1 SGHDN, CDR2 FVKESK. The CDR3, as DNA: TGTGCCAGCAGCCAAGACTCCCGGGGGATGGAGACCCAGTACTTC. Its translation is CASSQDSRGMETQYF. The whole variable domain, remainder taken from reference TRBV14 and TRBJ2-5, is EAGVTQFPSHSVIEKGQTVTLRCDPISGHDNLYWYRRVMGKEIKFLLHFVKESKQDESGMPNNRFLAERTGGTYSTLKVQPAELEDSGVYFCASSQDSRGMETQYFGPGTRLLVL.

V and J are TRBV10-3 and TRBJ2-2, with TRBD1 matching 7 bases. With V trimmed by 5 bases and J by 1 base, 7 bases remained unmatched. Germline-derived CDR1 and CDR2 are ENHRY and SYGVKD. The CDR3 length is 16 residues. As DNA, the CDR3 is TGTGCCATCAGTCTAAGGGACAGTGTGAACACCGGGGAGCTGTTTTTT. Its protein is CAISLRDSVNTGELFF.

Comment on this clone: Other nucleotide sequences from this sample produce the same CDR3. The chain employs TRBV5-1 and TRBJ1-1; 7 bases fit TRBD1. V trimming: 5 bases; J trimming: 6 bases; junction bases outside the gene matches: 4. Germline CDR1 is SGHRS and CDR2 is YFSETQ. The CDR3 covers 12 residues. The CDR3 nucleotides are TGCGCCAGCAGTTTCACAGGGGCTGAAGCTTTCTTT. Translation gives CASSFTGAEAFF.

This chain connects TRBV2 to TRBJ2-3, with D tentatively TRBD1 (6 bases). Germline-derived CDR1 and CDR2 are SNHLY and FYNNEI. With 4 bases removed from V and 2 bases from J, the gap between germline ends came to 10 bases. The CDR3 has 14 amino acids. This CDR3 reads CASSVQGHTDTQYF. In DNA, the CDR3 is TGTGCCAGCAGTGTACAGGGCCACACAGATACGCAGTATTTT. The full variable domain, completed using reference TRBV2 and TRBJ2-3, is EPEVTQTPSHQVTQMGQEVILRCVPISNHLYFYWYRQILGQKVEFLVSFYNNEISEKSEIFDDQFSVERPDGSNFTLKIRSTKLEDSAMYFCASSVQGHTDTQYFGPGTRLTVL.

This clone was found once. The gene calls are TRBV7-7 and TRBJ1-2, with a tentative D call TRBD1 (5 bases). Germline lookup yields CDR1 SSHAT and CDR2 FNYEAQ (reference sequence). Trimming cost V 0 bases and J 1 base, with 21 bases left between them. The CDR3 sequence is 19 residues long. CDR3 nucleotide sequence: TGTGCCAGCAGCTTAGCGTCGGCAGGGTCCCTATTCCTTAACTATGGCTACACCTTC. It translates to CASSLASAGSLFLNYGYTF.

The chain combines TRBV27 with TRBJ2-7, with 12 bases lining up with TRBD2. The trim removed 2 bases at V and 2 bases at J, leaving 4 bases unmatched. Germline V CDR1 and CDR2: MNHEY, SMNVEV (reference sequence). CDR3 size: 16 residues. This chain's CDR3 is CASSLVPSGGAYEQYF. The CDR3 DNA is TGTGCCAGCAGTTTAGTCCCTAGCGGGGGGGCCTACGAGCAGTACTTC.

This clone was seen a single time. The chain carries TRBV7-9 and TRBJ2-3; no firm D call. V lost 1 base, J lost 1 base, and 6 bases lay in between. In germline, CDR1 is SEHNR, CDR2 FQNEAQ (reference sequence). The CDR3 runs 14 residues. This CDR3 reads CASSLGSGTDTQYF. In DNA, the CDR3 is TGTGCCAGCAGCTTAGGCAGCGGCACAGATACGCAGTATTTT.

The chain combines TRBV10-3 with TRBJ1-5; D gene unclear. Deletions cut 0 bases from V and 8 bases from J, with 20 bases between. CDR1 and CDR2 (germline): ENHRY, SYGVKD. The CDR3 totals 17 residues. The CDR3 nucleotides are TGTGCCATCAGTGAGTCTTGGGCAGTCAAGAGCCGAGAGCCCCAGCATTTT. Its protein is CAISESWAVKSREPQHF.

The genes are TRBV9 and TRBJ2-7; TRBD1 agrees at 7 bases. With V trimmed by 4 bases and J by 3 bases, 4 bases remained unmatched. CDR1 is SGDLS and CDR2 is YYNGEE in the germline V gene. The CDR3 consists of 13 residues. The CDR3 nucleotides read TGTGCCAGCAGCACCGGACAGGACTACGAGCAGTACTTC. Its protein product is CASSTGQDYEQYF.

This chain uses TRBV18 with TRBJ1-4; 11 positions agree with TRBD1. The CDR3 runs 18 residues. V lost 3 bases, J lost 4 bases, and 10 bases stayed unmatched. The germline V gene has CDR1 KGHSH and CDR2 LQKENI. The CDR3 DNA is TGTGCCAGCTCACCTCCGGGACAGGGGGGTAAACATAATGAAAAACTGTTTTTT. It specifies CASSPPGQGGKHNEKLFF.

This rearrangement joins TRBV12-5 to TRBJ2-7, with 9 positions matching TRBD1. The J segment lost 0 bases and the V segment lost 6 bases, leaving 15 bases of the junction unmatched. CDR3 length: 18 amino acids. The germline gives CDR1 LGHNT, CDR2 FRNRAP. CDR3 loop: CASGPTPQGARDSYEQYF. The DNA for the CDR3 is TGTGCTAGTGGCCCAACCCCACAGGGGGCCCGAGACTCCTACGAGCAGTACTTC.

The chain couples TRBV7-2 to TRBJ2-1, with TRBD2 matching 11 bases. This CDR3 is built from 13 residues. Per germline, CDR1 SGHTA and CDR2 FQGNSA. V was pared by 3 bases and J by 9 bases, with 1 base of the junction left unmatched. The CDR3 is CASSFGLAGEQFF. The CDR3 DNA sequence: TGTGCCAGCAGCTTCGGACTAGCGGGTGAGCAGTTCTTC.